Here is one T cell receptor (beta chain) with its context. As yet, its antigen is unknown. The data are from a study of cytomegalovirus exposure and HLA in healthy donors. General study results and limits: Roughly even sequencing depth across donors was the assumption behind the presence/absence analyses. The authors later linked a missense DCLRE1C variant to TCR beta V- and J-gene trimming.

The donors comprised healthy bone marrow donors. The PCR made use of 60 Vbeta and 13 Jbeta primers. Using immunoSEQ multiplex PCR, the repertoire was profiled, and TCRdb retains in-frame clones only, with some absent. The table shows approximately 98,000 clones, with under 80% occurring only once. The clonotype originates from a male donor in good health and CMV-seronegative. What was sequenced was PBMCs.

This chain's CDR3 is CASSLTSYGYTF. In DNA form, the CDR3 reads TGTGCCAGCTCCCTCACATCATATGGCTACACCTTC. The chain recombines TRBV2 with TRBJ1-2; D call uncertain. CDR1 SNHLY and CDR2 FYNNEI come from the germline V gene. This CDR3 contains 12 residues. The ends were cut back, 8 bases at V and 5 bases at J, with 12 bases in the middle.